This is a list of T cell receptor beta chains from one sample in a study of T cell responses to AZD1222 COVID-19 vaccine. Some clones are missing from TCRdb's copy, which holds only in-frame ones; the method was immunoSEQ multiplex PCR. The sample lists tens of thousands of clones; roughly 88% were seen once. This specimen was peripheral blood, taken on day 0 of AZD1222 vaccination. All receptors come from an adult in good health. Both conserved end residues are part of each CDR3. The order of the fields is D gene, clone size, V gene, J gene, CDR3 protein, CDR3 DNA. The D gene is left open where the match is weak. Size is omitted from some rows. Given values are once, few, many or a class for expanded clones.

TRBD1,NA,TRBV6-5,TRBJ1-1,CASSPTGAMNTEAFF,TGTGCCAGCAGCCCCACAGGGGCGATGAACACTGAAGCTTTCTTT
NA,NA,TRBV27,TRBJ2-1,CASSLSMPGPYEQFF,TGTGCCAGCAGTTTATCGATGCCCGGTCCCTATGAGCAGTTCTTC
TRBD2,NA,TRBV7-9,TRBJ2-7,CASSLSGTSEYEQYF,TGTGCCAGCAGCTTATCCGGGACTAGCGAGTACGAGCAGTACTTC
NA,NA,TRBV7-8,TRBJ1-4,CASSAHRTDLNEKLFF,TGTGCCAGCAGCGCCCACCGGACAGACTTAAATGAAAAACTGTTTTTT
TRBD1,NA,TRBV27,TRBJ1-1,CASSRGTGVLSNTEAFF,TGTGCCAGCAGCCGGGGGACAGGGGTCTTATCCAACACTGAAGCTTTCTTT
NA,NA,TRBV29-1,TRBJ1-2,CSVGGLGYTF,TGCAGCGTAGGGGGACTAGGCTACACCTTC
NA,NA,TRBV6-5,TRBJ1-1,CASNPGGVDTEAFF,TGTGCCAGCAACCCGGGTGGGGTGGACACTGAAGCTTTCTTT
TRBD1,few,TRBV10-3,TRBJ1-1,CAIRETGTEAFF,TGTGCCATCAGGGAGACAGGGACTGAAGCTTTCTTT
TRBD2,NA,TRBV5-1,TRBJ2-1,CASSAGGTSGNEQFF,TGCGCCAGCAGCGCGGGGGGGACTAGCGGCAATGAGCAGTTCTTC
TRBD1,NA,TRBV7-8,TRBJ1-4,CASSSQGVNEKLFF,TGTGCCAGCAGCTCCCAGGGGGTTAATGAAAAACTGTTTTTT
NA,NA,TRBV5-1,TRBJ1-2,CASSLEGNYGYTF,TGCGCCAGCAGCTTGGAGGGAAACTATGGCTACACCTTC
NA,NA,TRBV18,TRBJ1-3,CASSPDQVPFSGNTIYF,TGTGCCAGCTCACCGGACCAGGTCCCCTTCTCTGGAAACACCATATATTTT
NA,NA,TRBV28,TRBJ2-5,CASTLAMSWETQYF,TGTGCCAGCACCTTAGCTATGTCTTGGGAGACCCAGTACTTC
TRBD1,NA,TRBV9,TRBJ1-6,CASSRQGARSLHSPLHF,TGTGCCAGCAGCAGACAGGGGGCGCGTTCATTACATTCACCCCTCCACTTT
TRBD1,NA,TRBV10-3,TRBJ2-7,CAPGAQGSYEQYF,TGTGCCCCCGGGGCACAGGGGTCCTACGAGCAGTACTTC
TRBD1,NA,TRBV5-1,TRBJ1-2,CASSAGTGYGYTF,TGCGCCAGCAGCGCCGGGACAGGTTATGGCTACACCTTC
NA,NA,TRBV5-4,TRBJ1-1,CASSSGQNTEAFF,TGTGCCAGCAGCTCTGGACAAAACACTGAAGCTTTCTTT
NA,NA,TRBV2,TRBJ1-5,CASMTDRLSNQPQHF,TGTGCCAGCATGACGGACAGACTTAGCAATCAGCCCCAGCATTTT
NA,NA,TRBV18,TRBJ1-1,CASSPSRDTEAFF,TGTGCCAGCTCACCATCGCGGGACACTGAAGCTTTCTTT
TRBD1,once,TRBV19,TRBJ1-1,CASRSGGAMNTEAFF,TGTGCCAGTAGGTCAGGGGGGGCCATGAACACTGAAGCTTTCTTT
NA,NA,TRBV3-1/TRBV3-2,TRBJ1-1,CASSLEGGRAFF,TGTGCCAGCAGCCTAGAGGGTGGTCGAGCTTTCTTT
TRBD2,NA,TRBV18,TRBJ2-7,CASSQLAGDQYEQYF,TGTGCCAGCTCCCAACTAGCGGGAGATCAATACGAGCAGTACTTC
NA,NA,TRBV6-2/TRBV6-3,TRBJ1-5,CASSSEPLWSNQPQHF,TGTGCCAGCAGTTCCGAACCACTATGGAGCAATCAGCCCCAGCATTTT
NA,NA,TRBV6-5,TRBJ1-5,CASSWTADQPQHF,TGTGCCAGCAGTTGGACAGCCGATCAGCCCCAGCATTTT
NA,NA,TRBV6-1,TRBJ2-5,CASSEAREETQYF,TGTGCCAGCAGTGAAGCCAGGGAGGAGACCCAGTACTTC
TRBD2,NA,TRBV10-3,TRBJ2-3,CATLQTSGTDTQYF,TGTGCCACCCTTCAGACTAGCGGCACAGATACGCAGTATTTT
NA,NA,TRBV12-3/TRBV12-4,TRBJ2-7,CASSRRGEQYF,TGTGCCAGCAGTCGAAGGGGGGAGCAGTACTTC
NA,once,TRBV7-2,TRBJ1-2,CASSSHSGRGGGYTF,TGTGCCAGCAGCTCCCACTCGGGGCGAGGCGGTGGCTACACCTTC
TRBD1,NA,TRBV12-3/TRBV12-4,TRBJ1-2,CASQTGYYGYTF,TGTGCCAGTCAGACAGGGTACTATGGCTACACCTTC
NA,NA,TRBV28,TRBJ1-5,CASRWGGDDQPQHF,TGTGCCAGCAGATGGGGAGGGGATGACCAGCCCCAGCATTTT
NA,few,TRBV6-5,TRBJ1-4,CASRQGGQGEKLFF,TGTGCCAGCAGGCAGGGTGGCCAGGGTGAAAAACTGTTTTTT
NA,few,TRBV7-8,TRBJ2-5,CASSLGQQETQYF,TGTGCCAGCAGCTTAGGTCAGCAAGAGACCCAGTACTTC
NA,NA,TRBV28,TRBJ2-5,CASSAPGRETQYF,TGTGCCAGCAGTGCCCCCGGCAGGGAGACCCAGTACTTC
NA,NA,TRBV7-2,TRBJ2-5,CASSPLWPQETQYF,TGTGCCAGCAGCCCACTATGGCCTCAAGAGACCCAGTACTTC
TRBD1,NA,TRBV12-3/TRBV12-4,TRBJ1-3,CASSWTGSIYF,TGTGCCAGCAGTTGGACAGGGTCGATATATTTT